This T cell receptor (beta chain) comes out of a study of cytomegalovirus exposure and HLA in healthy donors. Looking at the study overall: There were roughly 120 million unique TCR beta sequences, drawn from 150 million to 200 million T cells, in an earlier analysis.

Germline V CDR1 and CDR2: MGHRA, YSYEKL. Trimming cost V 2 bases and J 5 bases, with 10 bases left between them. The CDR3 sequence is 13 residues long. The table lists this clone with a few counts. The PCR ran on 60 Vbeta and 13 Jbeta primers. Data came from immunoSEQ multiplex PCR; TCRdb stores just in-frame clones and leaves some out. This sample yields 200,000 to 250,000 clones, of which around 84% are seen a single time; about 0.22% belongs to the top ten. The sequencing input was PBMCs. The chain employs TRBV4-1 and TRBJ2-7, with a weak D call TRBD1 (5 bases). The TCR comes from a girl between 2 and 10 years old in good health and CMV-seronegative. The CDR3 sequence: CASSQNWGDEQYF. The CDR3 coding sequence is TGCGCCAGCAGCCAAAATTGGGGCGACGAGCAGTACTTC.